This T cell receptor (beta chain) is from a study of human thymus T cells. Whole-study results and caveats: Use of V and J genes seemed skewed within the thymic and blood repertoires.

CDR1 is KGHSH, CDR2 LQKENI, per germline. With 3 bases removed from V and 2 bases from J, the gap between germline ends came to 14 bases. The length of the CDR3 is 15 residues. Half of the eight donors gave roughly 0.45-1 mL blood during surgery. All available leukocytes, rather than a set cell count, yielded the blood DNA. Libraries were prepared by immunoSEQ multiplex PCR; TCRdb keeps only in-frame clonotypes and omits some of them. The sample lists tens of thousands of clones; 95% were seen once. For this clone: What it binds is unknown.

This clonotype was sampled from a girl in the first two years of life with a congenital heart defect but otherwise immunologically healthy. J is TRBJ2-7 and V is TRBV18; possible D gene TRBD1, 6 bases. The sequenced sample consisted of blood. The CDR3 coding sequence is TGTGCCAGCTCACCGTACAGGGACACCCCCTACGAGCAGTACTTC. It is translated as CASSPYRDTPYEQYF.